This TCR beta chain was documented in a study of cytomegalovirus exposure and HLA in healthy donors. At the level of the study: The approximately 120 validation repertoires matched the approximately 670 first-cohort repertoires in platform, a later analysis reported. Regarding the study as a whole: In vitro assays verified that a few CMV-associated chains recognized CMV antigens specifically. Many donors carried some public TCRs, although rarity characterized most TCR sequences.

This clone was detected only a few times. No antigen is known for it. Libraries were prepared by immunoSEQ multiplex PCR; TCRdb keeps only in-frame clonotypes and omits some of them. The sample consists of fewer than 350,000 clones, around nine tenths of them appearing once. The sequence was collected from a woman aged 18-29 years in good health and CMV-seronegative. The specimen was PBMCs.

CDR3 coding DNA: TGTGCCAGCAGGGGGCTAGCGGGAAGTGAGCAGTACTTC. Encoded protein: CASRGLAGSEQYF. V usage is TRBV28 and J usage is TRBJ2-7; 9 nucleotides line up with TRBD2. The V segment lost 6 bases and the J segment 7 bases; nucleotides outside the gene matches: 7. CDR3 size: 13 residues. In germline, CDR1 is MDHEN, CDR2 SYDVKM.